This T cell receptor (beta chain) derives from a study of CD8 T cells in Susac syndrome. The RNA, about 0.45 to 1 ug, was put through reverse transcription using random hexamers. In TCRdb, the immunoSEQ multiplex PCR reads were re-called with MiXCR into one record per CDR3 protein. The table records some 190,000 distinct CDR3 sequences, 90% to 95% of them present only once. TCR beta sequencing covered blood CD8+ and CD4+ T cells. Controls matched for sex and age were healthy donors. Negative isolation yielded CD4+ and CD8+ T cells, and FACS enriched TEMRA cells. This CDR3 has 14 amino acids. The ends were cut back, 1 base at V and 8 bases at J, with 14 bases in the middle. The germline CDR1 and CDR2 sequences are SGHAT and FQNNGV.

The clonotype originates from a human donor in good health. Sequenced material: CD4+ T cells from PBMCs. The chain recombines TRBV11-2 with TRBJ1-2; TRBD1 might be the D (5 bases). CDR3 sequence reads: CASSLGGSGAGYTF. In DNA, the CDR3 is TGTGCCAGCAGCTTAGGGGGTTCTGGGGCCGGCTACACCTTC.